These 24 T cell receptor beta chains originate from one sample sequenced in a study of identical twins. TCRdb reanalysed the 5' RACE reads using MiXCR and keeps one entry per CDR3 protein. The sample holds a few hundred thousand distinct CDR3 sequences, more than 9% seen once. This sample was also put to use in a study of yellow fever vaccine responses in identical twins.

Sequencing was carried out using PBMCs. These TCRs come from a woman younger than 35 in good health.

This clonotype was seen ten or more times. The CDR3, as DNA: TGTGCCACCAGTGATTTTATGGGGACAAAGACCCTAAGCTCCTACAATGAGCAGTTCTTC. It codes for CATSDFMGTKTLSSYNEQFF. The J gene is TRBJ2-1, the V gene TRBV24-1, with a tentative D call TRBD1 (6 bases). Trimming stripped 1 base from V and 0 bases from J, with 21 bases between. The germline gives CDR1 KGHDR, CDR2 SFDVKD. The CDR3 contains 20 residues.

For the CDR3, the DNA is TGTGCCAGCAGCCCTGCCCGACTGAGCGGGGGGCTCCCGCCCTACGAGCAGTACTTC. Translated: CASSPARLSGGLPPYEQYF. The rearrangement uses TRBV12-3 or TRBV12-4 and TRBJ2-7; 9 bases map to TRBD2. With 6 bases clipped from V and 2 bases from J, the junction kept 20 bases outside the gene matches. There are 19 residues in the CDR3.

In this sample, this clonotype turned up a few times. The chain joins TRBV7-2 to TRBJ2-7; 13 nucleotides agree with TRBD2. The CDR3 loop spans 14 amino acids. Per germline, CDR1 SGHTA and CDR2 FQGNSA. After removal of 5 bases from V and 7 bases from J, the junction contained 5 bases not matched to a gene. The CDR3 region is CASSPWTSGREQYF. DNA of the CDR3: TGTGCCAGCAGCCCCTGGACTAGCGGGAGAGAGCAGTACTTC. The full variable domain, its missing parts supplied by reference TRBV7-2 and TRBJ2-7, is GAGVSQSPSNKVTEKGKDVELRCDPISGHTALYWYRQSLGQGLEFLIYFQGNSAPDKSGLPSDRFSAERTGGSVSTLTIQRTQQEDSAVYLCASSPWTSGREQYFGPGTRLTVT.

The gene calls are TRBV19 and TRBJ2-7; 9 bases fit TRBD1. With V trimmed by 5 bases and J by 1 base, 9 bases remained unmatched. From germline, CDR1 is LNHDA and CDR2 SQIVND (reference sequence). The CDR3 spans 16 residues. DNA of the CDR3: TGTGCCAGTAGTGGGACCGGGACAGGGAGTTCCTACGAGCAGTACTTC. It translates to CASSGTGTGSSYEQYF.

This chain links TRBV5-6 with TRBJ1-1; D remains unclear. Trimming removed 1 base at V and 2 bases at J, with 3 bases between. Germline V lookup: CDR1 SGHDT, CDR2 YYEEEE. This CDR3 is built from 12 residues. In DNA, the CDR3 is TGTGCCAGCAGCTTGTTTAACACTGAAGCTTTCTTT. It yields the protein CASSLFNTEAFF.

This clonotype occurred many times. The V and J genes are TRBV4-2 and TRBJ1-5; the D is unclear. With 0 bases removed from V and 6 bases from J, the gap between germline ends came to 6 bases. The V gene's germline CDR1 is LGHNA and CDR2 YNFKEQ. The CDR3 consists of 13 residues. The CDR3 reads CASSQDFGQPQHF. The CDR3 DNA follows: TGTGCCAGCAGCCAAGATTTCGGTCAGCCCCAGCATTTT.

The sample holds many counts of this clonotype. This CDR3 reads CASSRGSGQQFF. CDR3 DNA: TGTGCCAGCAGTCGCGGTAGCGGACAGCAGTTCTTC. The chain uses TRBV12-3 or TRBV12-4 and TRBJ2-1, with D perhaps matching TRBD2 (6 bases). There are 12 residues in the CDR3. The ends were cut back, 5 bases at V and 11 bases at J, with 13 bases in the middle.

This clonotype was counted many times. The chain uses TRBV12-3 or TRBV12-4 and TRBJ1-1, with a possible D match to TRBD1 (6 bases). V lost 7 bases and J 4 bases, leaving 10 bases between the germline ends. This CDR3 contains 12 residues. The DNA of the CDR3 is TGTGCCAGCACCTTAGGGGGCACTGAAGCTTTCTTT. It specifies CASTLGGTEAFF.

This clonotype appeared many times. As DNA, the CDR3 is TGTGCCAGCACCTTAGGAGCGGGGTTGGACACAGATACGCAGTATTTT. It specifies CASTLGAGLDTDTQYF. The V call is TRBV12-3 or TRBV12-4, the J call TRBJ2-3, with 7 positions matching TRBD2. This CDR3 spans 16 amino acids. V was clipped by 7 bases and J by 2 bases; unmatched bases: 12.

This sequence joins TRBV2 and TRBJ2-1; D perhaps matches TRBD2 (6 bases). Per germline, CDR1 SNHLY and CDR2 FYNNEI. This CDR3 is built from 14 residues. Trimming pared 8 bases from V and 3 bases from J, leaving 14 bases between. CDR3 protein: CASGRGGGYNEQFF. The DNA for the CDR3 is TGTGCCAGCGGGCGGGGTGGAGGCTACAATGAGCAGTTCTTC.

V usage is TRBV28 and J usage is TRBJ2-5; TRBD1 aligns across 9 bases. CDR3 length equals 15 residues. The ends lost 5 bases at V and 2 bases at J; junction bases unmatched: 6. Germline V CDR1 and CDR2: MDHEN, SYDVKM. DNA of the CDR3: TGTGCCAGCAGTAAAAATGACAGGGGGCAAGAGACCCAGTACTTC. This codes for CASSKNDRGQETQYF.

This clonotype has only a few counts. This may come from a read error, since a much larger clone is one base off. The rearrangement uses TRBV20-1 and TRBJ2-5, with a possible D match to TRBD2 (6 bases). The germline gives CDR1 DFQATT, CDR2 SNEGSKA (reference sequence). CDR3 length: 16 amino acids. CDR3 amino acids: CCARDISGLQGETQYF. The CDR3 DNA follows: TGCTGTGCTAGAGATATATCGGGACTTCAGGGCGAGACCCAGTACTTC.

A few counts support this clonotype. The CDR3 reads CASSPDELAKNIQYF. CDR3 nucleotide sequence: TGTGCCAGCTCACCGGACGAGCTAGCCAAAAACATTCAGTACTTC. V usage is TRBV18 and J usage is TRBJ2-4; D is unresolved. The CDR3 is 15 residues long. V lost 3 bases to trimming and J lost 0 bases, with 9 bases between them. In germline, CDR1 is KGHSH, CDR2 LQKENI.

This clonotype was recorded a few times. V gene TRBV6-2 or TRBV6-3 combines with J gene TRBJ2-7; D is unclear. The germline CDR1 and CDR2 sequences are MNHEY and SVGEGT. The CDR3 runs 14 residues. Trimming took off 1 base at V and 4 bases at J, with 11 bases between the two ends. The CDR3 sequence is CASSYFGSRYEQYF. In DNA, the CDR3 is TGTGCCAGCAGTTACTTCGGTAGTCGGTACGAGCAGTACTTC.

This chain uses TRBV5-1 with TRBJ2-7, with a possible D match to TRBD1 (6 bases). Germline CDR1 is SGHRS and CDR2 is YFSETQ. Trimming removed 1 base from V and 5 bases from J, with 13 bases in between. This CDR3 spans 14 amino acids. The CDR3 here is CASSLQGPVDEQYF. CDR3 DNA sequence: TGCGCCAGCAGCTTGCAGGGGCCCGTCGACGAGCAGTACTTC.

The chain has TRBV5-1 and TRBJ2-3; D is tentatively TRBD1 or TRBD2 (5 bases each). V lost 0 bases to trimming and J lost 0 bases, with 11 bases between them. Germline V gene data show CDR1 as SGHRS and CDR2 as YFSETQ. CDR3 length: 16 residues. Here the CDR3 DNA reads TGCGCCAGCAGCTTGGCCCTTTGGGGGAGCACAGATACGCAGTATTTT. Translated, it gives CASSLALWGSTDTQYF.

The chain has TRBV11-2 and TRBJ1-1; 9 bases map to TRBD1. The CDR3 runs 17 residues. With 2 bases clipped from V and 5 bases from J, the junction kept 12 bases outside the gene matches. In germline, CDR1 is SGHAT, CDR2 FQNNGV. The CDR3 loop reads CASSLKPGQGVYTEAFF. Written as DNA, the CDR3 is TGTGCCAGCAGCTTAAAACCGGGACAGGGAGTTTATACTGAAGCTTTCTTT.

The table lists this clonotype with many counts. The rearrangement links TRBV7-8 to TRBJ2-5; D gene unclear. The CDR3 extends over 14 amino acids. CDR1 and CDR2 (germline): SGHVS, FQNEAQ. The V end lost 1 base, the J end lost 1 base, and 7 bases lay between the germline ends. The CDR3 DNA is TGTGCCAGCAGCTTAGTGTTTGGCCAAGAGACCCAGTACTTC. Its translation is CASSLVFGQETQYF.

The chain has TRBV6-1 and TRBJ1-1; no definite D call. CDR3 length equals 15 residues. CDR1 and CDR2 from the germline V gene are MNHNS and SASEGT. V was trimmed by 6 bases and J by 1 base, leaving 15 bases between them. The CDR3, as DNA: TGTGCCAGCAGCCCTCGCATCCGTAGGAACACTGAAGCTTTCTTT. Amino acids: CASSPRIRRNTEAFF.

A few counts support this clonotype. This chain connects TRBV29-1 to TRBJ2-1; 13 nucleotides agree with TRBD2. The junction had 13 bases not matched to a gene; V was cut back by 5 bases and J by 3 bases. This CDR3 spans 18 amino acids. CDR1 and CDR2 (germline): SQVTM, ANQGSEA. CDR3 protein: CSVSRTSGSSGLYNEQFF. The CDR3 nucleotides read TGCAGCGTTTCCAGGACTAGCGGGAGTAGTGGTCTCTACAATGAGCAGTTCTTC.

This clonotype was counted a few times. The chain carries TRBV4-1 and TRBJ2-3; tentative D call: TRBD2 (6 bases). CDR3 size: 15 residues. V was pared by 4 bases and J by 4 bases, with 15 bases between. Germline V CDR1 and CDR2: MGHRA, YSYEKL. This CDR3 reads CASSLTRLVSDTQYF. In nucleotides, the CDR3 is TGCGCCAGCAGCCTAACCAGACTAGTGTCAGATACGCAGTATTTT.

Only a few counts were recorded for this clonotype. This CDR3 is CASSVAGAYFGEQFF. The CDR3 nucleotides are TGTGCCAGCAGCGTAGCGGGGGCTTACTTTGGTGAGCAGTTCTTC. J is TRBJ2-1 and V is TRBV13, with 9 bases matching TRBD2. The ends lost 5 bases at V and 9 bases at J; junction bases unmatched: 11. This CDR3 region has 15 residues. Looked up from germline, CDR1 is PRHDT and CDR2 is FYEKMQ (reference sequence).

The chain links TRBV25-1 to TRBJ1-3, with D unclear. The V and J ends lost 1 base and 2 bases respectively, with 3 bases between them. Germline CDR1 and CDR2: MGHDK and SYGVNS. This CDR3 contains 13 residues. The CDR3 nucleotides read TGTGCCAGCAGTGAATTCACTGGAAACACCATATATTTT. Translation gives CASSEFTGNTIYF.

This clonotype was seen at least ten times. The V and J genes are TRBV4-1 and TRBJ2-1, with D possibly being TRBD1 (6 bases). Trimming removed 2 bases at V and 4 bases at J, with 9 bases between. In germline, CDR1 is MGHRA, CDR2 YSYEKL. This CDR3 has 14 amino acids. The CDR3 sequence: CASSQSRGYNEQFF. The DNA of the CDR3 is TGCGCCAGCAGCCAATCTAGGGGGTACAATGAGCAGTTCTTC.